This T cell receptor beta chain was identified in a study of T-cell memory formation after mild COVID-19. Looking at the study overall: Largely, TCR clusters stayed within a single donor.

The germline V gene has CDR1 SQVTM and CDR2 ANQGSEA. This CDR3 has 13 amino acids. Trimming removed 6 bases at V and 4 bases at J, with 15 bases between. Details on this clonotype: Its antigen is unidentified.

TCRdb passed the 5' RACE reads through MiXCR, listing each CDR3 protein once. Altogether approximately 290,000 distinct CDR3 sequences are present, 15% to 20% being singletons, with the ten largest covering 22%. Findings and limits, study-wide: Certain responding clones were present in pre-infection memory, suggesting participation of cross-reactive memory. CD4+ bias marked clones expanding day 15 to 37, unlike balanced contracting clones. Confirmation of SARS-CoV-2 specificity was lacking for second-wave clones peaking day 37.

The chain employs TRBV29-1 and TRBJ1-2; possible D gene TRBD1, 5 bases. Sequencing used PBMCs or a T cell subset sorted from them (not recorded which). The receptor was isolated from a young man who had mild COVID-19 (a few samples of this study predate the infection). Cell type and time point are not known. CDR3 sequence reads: CSVPGLSLYGYTF. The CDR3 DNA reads TGCAGCGTGCCGGGACTGTCTCTCTATGGCTACACCTTC.